Below are 11 T cell receptor beta chains sequenced from a single sample in a study of cytomegalovirus exposure and HLA in healthy donors. Produced via immunoSEQ multiplex PCR; TCRdb's table is partial and in-frame only. The repertoire holds 250,000 or so clones, with roughly 87% as singletons. The sequencing sample was made of PBMCs. The receptors here all came from a man in his late teens or twenties in good health and CMV-seropositive.

This sequence joins TRBV6-6 and TRBJ1-2, with D possibly being TRBD1 (6 bases). Trimming cost V 9 bases and J 4 bases, with 15 bases left between them. The CDR3 totals 13 residues. Germline assignment: CDR1 MNHNY and CDR2 SVGAGI (reference sequence). As DNA, the CDR3 is TGTGCCAGTCAGCCCCAGGACAGCTATGGCTACACCTTC. Its translation: CASQPQDSYGYTF.

The chain recombines TRBV4-1 with TRBJ2-7, with D possibly matching TRBD2 (5 bases). Germline V lookup: CDR1 MGHRA, CDR2 YSYEKL. Deletions cut 4 bases from V and 2 bases from J, with 9 bases between. This CDR3 has 13 residues. CDR3 loop: CASSRGSPYEQYF. The CDR3 nucleotides are TGCGCCAGCAGCCGAGGGTCCCCCTACGAGCAGTACTTC.

The chain couples TRBV6-5 to TRBJ2-7; D unresolved. Germline CDR1 MNHEY, CDR2 SVGAGI. This CDR3 spans 15 amino acids. V was clipped by 0 bases and J by 6 bases, with 15 bases between them. CDR3 sequence (DNA): TGTGCCAGCAGTTACTCGGGGTCCCTGATGGCCGAGCAGTACTTC. Translated, it gives CASSYSGSLMAEQYF.

The chain carries TRBV7-8 and TRBJ2-7; 10 bases fit TRBD2. Germline CDR1 SGHVS, CDR2 FQNEAQ. Trimming took 0 bases from V and 5 from J; bases not matched to a gene: 13. The CDR3 contains 18 residues. The CDR3 here is CASSLAGVTGTSAHEQYF. CDR3 in DNA: TGTGCCAGCAGCTTAGCAGGGGTTACCGGGACTAGCGCCCACGAGCAGTACTTC. The whole variable domain, remainder taken from reference TRBV7-8 and TRBJ2-7, is GAGVSQSPRYKVAKRGQDVALRCDPISGHVSLFWYQQALGQGPEFLTYFQNEAQLDKSGLPSDRFFAERPEGSVSTLKIQRTQQEDSAVYLCASSLAGVTGTSAHEQYFGPGTRLTVT.

V is TRBV4-1 and J is TRBJ1-5; D may be TRBD1 (6 bases). The CDR3 is 16 residues long. CDR1 is MGHRA, CDR2 YSYEKL, per germline. V lost 1 base and J lost 6, with 16 bases in between. The CDR3 bases are TGCGCCAGCAGCCAAGTGGAGGCAGGGGTCCGTCAGCCCCAGCATTTT. Its translation is CASSQVEAGVRQPQHF.

The J gene is TRBJ1-2, the V gene TRBV12-5; D gene ambiguous. The CDR3 sequence is 14 residues long. Germline values: CDR1 LGHNT, CDR2 FRNRAP. Trimming took off 1 base at V and 2 bases at J, with 8 bases between the two ends. The CDR3 here is CASGLGESNYGYTF. The CDR3 nucleotides are TGTGCTAGTGGTTTGGGGGAATCGAACTATGGCTACACCTTC.

The chain couples TRBV7-9 to TRBJ2-7; 9 bases are a match to TRBD2. The length of the CDR3 is 15 residues. Germline CDR1 and CDR2: SEHNR and FQNEAQ (reference sequence). The V gene end was trimmed by 4 bases and the J gene end by 0 bases; junction bases not matched to a gene: 4. In nucleotides, the CDR3 is TGTGCCAGCAGCTCATGGACTAGCGACTCCTACGAGCAGTACTTC. Translated, it gives CASSSWTSDSYEQYF.

The V and J genes are TRBV5-8 and TRBJ1-5; no reliable D call. The CDR3 has 13 residues. The germline gives CDR1 SGHTS, CDR2 YDEGEE. V lost 0 bases and J lost 4, with 5 bases in between. As DNA, the CDR3 is TGTGCCAGCAGCTTGGCCGGGAATCAGCCCCAGCATTTT. Its protein is CASSLAGNQPQHF.

V and J are TRBV6-5 and TRBJ2-2; the D gene is possibly TRBD2 (5 bases). Per the germline V gene, CDR1 is MNHEY and CDR2 is SVGAGI. Trimming cost V 7 bases and J 5 bases, with 8 bases left between them. The CDR3 covers 12 residues. The chain's CDR3 is CASTSGTGELFF. The CDR3 nucleotides are TGTGCCAGCACCTCGGGGACCGGGGAGCTGTTTTTT.

This chain connects TRBV5-6 to TRBJ2-7, with a tentative D call TRBD1 (5 bases). Germline loops: CDR1 SGHDT, CDR2 YYEEEE. The CDR3 loop spans 16 amino acids. Trimming stripped 0 bases from V and 2 bases from J, with 15 bases between. CDR3 amino acids: CASSLEFGAIAYEQYF. CDR3 sequence (DNA): TGTGCCAGCAGCTTGGAGTTTGGGGCAATTGCCTACGAGCAGTACTTC.

The chain combines TRBV19 with TRBJ2-7, with a possible D match to TRBD2 (5 bases). Germline V lookup: CDR1 LNHDA, CDR2 SQIVND (reference sequence). Trimming took 5 bases from V and 0 from J, leaving 14 bases between them. This CDR3 spans 15 amino acids. The CDR3 protein is CASSRGFGSSYEQYF. The CDR3, as DNA: TGTGCCAGTAGTCGCGGGTTTGGTAGCTCCTACGAGCAGTACTTC.